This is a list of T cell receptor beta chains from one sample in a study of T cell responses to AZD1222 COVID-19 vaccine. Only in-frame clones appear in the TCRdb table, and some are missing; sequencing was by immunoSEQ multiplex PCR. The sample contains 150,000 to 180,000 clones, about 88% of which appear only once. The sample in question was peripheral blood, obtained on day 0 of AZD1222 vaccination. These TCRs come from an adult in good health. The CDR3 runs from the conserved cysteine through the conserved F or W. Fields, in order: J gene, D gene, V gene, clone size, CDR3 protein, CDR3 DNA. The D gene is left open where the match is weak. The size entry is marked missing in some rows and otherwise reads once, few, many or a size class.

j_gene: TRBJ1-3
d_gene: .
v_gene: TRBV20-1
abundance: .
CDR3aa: CSASEGSDTIYF
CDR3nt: TGCAGTGCTAGTGAGGGGTCGGACACCATATATTTT

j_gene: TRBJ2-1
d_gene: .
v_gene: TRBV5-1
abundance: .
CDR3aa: CASSLDGGKYNEQFF
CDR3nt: TGCGCCAGCAGCTTGGACGGAGGGAAATACAATGAGCAGTTCTTC

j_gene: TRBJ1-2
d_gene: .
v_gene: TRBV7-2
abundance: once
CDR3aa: CASSLVSQSYGYTF
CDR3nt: TGTGCCAGCAGCTTAGTTTCCCAGAGCTATGGCTACACCTTC

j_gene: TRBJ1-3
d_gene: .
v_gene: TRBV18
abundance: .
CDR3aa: CASSPPQESGNTIYF
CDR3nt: TGTGCCAGCTCACCACCCCAGGAGAGCGGAAACACCATATATTTT

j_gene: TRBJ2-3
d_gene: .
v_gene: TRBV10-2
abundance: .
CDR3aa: CASATYSIRTDTQYF
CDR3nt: TGCGCCAGCGCGACCTACAGTATCCGCACAGATACGCAGTATTTT

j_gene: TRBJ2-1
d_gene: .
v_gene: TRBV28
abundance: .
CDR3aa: CASSGEVGLRAEQFF
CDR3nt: TGTGCCAGCAGCGGCGAGGTCGGCTTGAGGGCTGAGCAGTTCTTC

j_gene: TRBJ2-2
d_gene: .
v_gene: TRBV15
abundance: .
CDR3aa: CATSRGPQGYTGELFF
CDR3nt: TGTGCCACCAGCAGAGGACCTCAGGGGTACACCGGGGAGCTGTTTTTT

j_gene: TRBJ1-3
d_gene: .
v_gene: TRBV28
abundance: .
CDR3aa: CASLRVSGNTIYF
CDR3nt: TGTGCCAGCCTGAGGGTCTCTGGAAACACCATATATTTT

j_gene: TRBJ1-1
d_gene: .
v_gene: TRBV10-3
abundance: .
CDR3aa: CAISVGGRDTEAFF
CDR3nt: TGTGCCATCAGTGTCGGAGGCCGGGACACTGAAGCTTTCTTT

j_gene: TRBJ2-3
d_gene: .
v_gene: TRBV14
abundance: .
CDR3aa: CASSQIARSDTQYF
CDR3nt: TGTGCCAGCAGCCAGATAGCCCGTTCAGATACGCAGTATTTT

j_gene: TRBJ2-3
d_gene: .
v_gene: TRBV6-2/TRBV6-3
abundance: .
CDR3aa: CASSPLIDTQYF
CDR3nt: TGTGCCAGCAGTCCGCTAATAGATACGCAGTATTTT

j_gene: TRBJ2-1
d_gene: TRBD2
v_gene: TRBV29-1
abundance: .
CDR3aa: CRGGIQQFF
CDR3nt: TGCAGGGGGGGGATCCAGCAGTTCTTC

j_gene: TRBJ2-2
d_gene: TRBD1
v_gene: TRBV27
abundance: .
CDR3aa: CASRPDRGGISTSGELFF
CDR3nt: TGTGCCAGCAGACCTGACAGGGGGGGAATTTCTACTTCCGGGGAGCTGTTTTTT

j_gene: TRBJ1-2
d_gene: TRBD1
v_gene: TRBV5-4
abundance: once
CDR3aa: CASSPFTGTGVGYTF
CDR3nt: TGTGCCAGCAGCCCATTCACCGGGACAGGGGTTGGCTACACCTTC

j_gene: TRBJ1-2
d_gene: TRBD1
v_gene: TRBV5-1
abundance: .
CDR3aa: CASSWIGTESNYGYTF
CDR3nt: TGCGCCAGCAGCTGGATTGGGACAGAGAGTAACTATGGCTACACCTTC

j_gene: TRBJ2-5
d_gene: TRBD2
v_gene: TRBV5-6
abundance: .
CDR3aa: CASSLVAGGQETQYF
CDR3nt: TGTGCCAGCAGCTTGGTTGCGGGGGGGCAAGAGACCCAGTACTTC

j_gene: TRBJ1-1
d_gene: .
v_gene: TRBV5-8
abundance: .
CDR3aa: CASPFWTHGTEAFF
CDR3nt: TGTGCCAGCCCCTTTTGGACCCATGGAACTGAAGCTTTCTTT

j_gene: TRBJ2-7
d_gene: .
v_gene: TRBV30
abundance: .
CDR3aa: CAWSVTGHSSYEQYF
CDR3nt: TGTGCCTGGAGTGTAACGGGCCATAGCTCCTACGAGCAGTACTTC

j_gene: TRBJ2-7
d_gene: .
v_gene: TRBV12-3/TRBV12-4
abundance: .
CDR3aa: CASTNLNRDEQYF
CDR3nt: TGTGCCAGCACAAACCTTAACAGGGACGAGCAGTACTTC

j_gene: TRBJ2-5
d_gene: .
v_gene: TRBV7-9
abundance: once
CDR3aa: CASSLSTAQETQYF
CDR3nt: TGTGCCAGCAGCTTGTCCACAGCTCAAGAGACCCAGTACTTC

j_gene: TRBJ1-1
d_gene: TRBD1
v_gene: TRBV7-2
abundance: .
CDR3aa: CASSPTGGLTEAFF
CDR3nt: TGTGCCAGCAGCCCGACAGGGGGCCTCACTGAAGCTTTCTTT

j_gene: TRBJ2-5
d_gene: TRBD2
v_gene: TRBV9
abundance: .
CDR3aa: CASTLAGRVQETQYF
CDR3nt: TGTGCCAGCACTCTAGCGGGGAGGGTTCAAGAGACCCAGTACTTC

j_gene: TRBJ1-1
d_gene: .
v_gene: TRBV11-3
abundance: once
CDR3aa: CASSFHPGAGNTEAFF
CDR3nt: TGTGCCAGCAGCTTCCACCCAGGGGCAGGGAACACTGAAGCTTTCTTT

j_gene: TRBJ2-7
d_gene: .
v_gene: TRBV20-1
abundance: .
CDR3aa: CSASSGRGSFEQYF
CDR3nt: TGCAGTGCTAGTAGCGGCAGGGGGTCCTTCGAGCAGTACTTC

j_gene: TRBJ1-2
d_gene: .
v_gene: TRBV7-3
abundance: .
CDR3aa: CASSLTSGQGSMGYTF
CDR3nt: TGTGCCAGCAGCTTAACCAGTGGACAAGGATCTATGGGCTACACCTTC

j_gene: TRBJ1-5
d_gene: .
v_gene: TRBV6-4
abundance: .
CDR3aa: CSGVDSPFQPQHF
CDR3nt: TGTTCCGGGGTGGACAGCCCTTTTCAGCCCCAGCATTTT

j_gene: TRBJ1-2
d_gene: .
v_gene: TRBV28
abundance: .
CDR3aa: CASSFNSSPVGYTF
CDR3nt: TGTGCCAGCAGTTTTAACAGTAGCCCAGTGGGCTACACCTTC